Listed below are T cell receptor beta chains from one sample, sequenced in a study of shared clonotypes between healthy human individuals. Libraries were prepared by immunoSEQ multiplex PCR; TCRdb keeps only in-frame clonotypes and omits some of them. Found here are under 2.5 million clones, around 92% of them singletons; the top ten hold around 0.35%. What was sequenced was naive CD4+ T cells from PBMCs. The receptors were gathered from a man between 18 and 29 years old in good health. Some clones in this sample may be carry-over from other donors' samples. Both conserved end residues are part of each CDR3. The D gene is left open where the match is weak. Expanded clones are given a class, and other clones once, few, many or no size at all.

CDR3 DNA,CDR3 protein,J gene,clone size,V gene,D gene
TGTGCCAGCAGTCGGGACTCCCTGTTTGAGCAGTTCTTC,CASSRDSLFEQFF,TRBJ2-1,.,TRBV28,.
TGCAGTGCTAGTTCCAGGACTGAAGCTTTCTTT,CSASSRTEAFF,TRBJ1-1,few,TRBV20-1,.
TGTGCCAGCAGCCAGACGGGCGAGCAGTACTTC,CASSQTGEQYF,TRBJ2-7,.,TRBV11-3,.
TGTGCCAGCAGCCAAGATTGGAGTCTAGCGGGAGCAGTAGATACGCAGTATTTT,CASSQDWSLAGAVDTQYF,TRBJ2-3,once,TRBV4-2,TRBD2
TGTGCCAGCAGCCTGACAGGGATGAGCACTGAAGCTTTCTTT,CASSLTGMSTEAFF,TRBJ1-1,.,TRBV7-2,TRBD1
TGCAGCGTTGAAGAACCCCCAGGGGGCGCGGATGAAAAACTGTTTTTT,CSVEEPPGGADEKLFF,TRBJ1-4,few,TRBV29-1,TRBD1
TGTGCCAGCAGCTTGGGACTAGCCTCCTACGAGCAGTACTTC,CASSLGLASYEQYF,TRBJ2-7,.,TRBV7-3,TRBD2
TGTGCCAGTAGTATTGCCCTAGGGGCCTGGGGGACTGAAGCTTTCTTT,CASSIALGAWGTEAFF,TRBJ1-1,.,TRBV19,.
TGTGCCAGCAGCCCCTGGACTCAAGATACGCAGTATTTT,CASSPWTQDTQYF,TRBJ2-3,.,TRBV9,.
TGTGCCAGCTCACCGGGTCTGGCCGGCTACGAGCAGTACTTC,CASSPGLAGYEQYF,TRBJ2-7,.,TRBV18,.
TGTGCCAGCAGTCCTATGCCGGGGAATGGCTACACCTTC,CASSPMPGNGYTF,TRBJ1-2,.,TRBV14,.
TGTGCCTGGAGTTGGGGTATGAACACTGAAGCTTTCTTT,CAWSWGMNTEAFF,TRBJ1-1,.,TRBV30,.
TGTGCCAGCAGTGAATACGGTGGGACGAGACTCTACGAGCAGTACTTC,CASSEYGGTRLYEQYF,TRBJ2-7,.,TRBV25-1,.
TGTGCCAGCAGCCCTGACAGGGACACTGAAGCTTTCTTT,CASSPDRDTEAFF,TRBJ1-1,few,TRBV5-4,TRBD1
TGCGCCAGCAGCCAAGATAGGGCAGTTACGACTCTCATAGCCAAAAACATTCAGTACTTC,CASSQDRAVTTLIAKNIQYF,TRBJ2-4,.,TRBV4-1,.
TGTGCCAGCAGCTTAAGGCCCACATACAATGAGCAGTTCTTC,CASSLRPTYNEQFF,TRBJ2-1,.,TRBV7-9,.
TGTGCCAGCAGCTTGTTGGATGGAGAACAGCCCCAGCATTTT,CASSLLDGEQPQHF,TRBJ1-5,.,TRBV5-8,.
TGCGCCAGCAGCTTGGCCGCCACGGGACAGGGGTTTTACAATGAGCAGTTCTTC,CASSLAATGQGFYNEQFF,TRBJ2-1,.,TRBV5-1,TRBD1
TGTGCCAGCAGCCCTTCGGGACACCTGAACACCGGGGAGCTGTTTTTT,CASSPSGHLNTGELFF,TRBJ2-2,.,TRBV11-2,.
TGTGCCAGCTCACCGATGGGGTTGGCCCAGTACTTC,CASSPMGLAQYF,TRBJ2-5,.,TRBV18,.
TGTGCCAGCAGCTCGAGAGGTGGCAGTAAACCAGTCGAGGCTTTCTTT,CASSSRGGSKPVEAFF,TRBJ1-1,.,TRBV7-9,.
TGTGCCAGTAGTATAGGCGACAGGGACAATCAGCCCCAGCATTTT,CASSIGDRDNQPQHF,TRBJ1-5,once,TRBV19,TRBD1
TGTGCCAGCAGTTTAGTAGAGGGGGCGCGCGGCACCGGGGAGCTGTTTTTT,CASSLVEGARGTGELFF,TRBJ2-2,.,TRBV27,TRBD1
TGTGCCAGCAGCCCATGGACAGGGAACGGAGAGACCCAGTACTTC,CASSPWTGNGETQYF,TRBJ2-5,many,TRBV5-4,TRBD1
TGTGCCAGCAGTCCCTATTTGTCAGGGGGTTACGCTAACTATGGCTACACCTTC,CASSPYLSGGYANYGYTF,TRBJ1-2,once,TRBV27,TRBD1
TGCGCCAGCAGCGAAGCGGGCAGAGGCCTGAACACTGAAGCTTTCTTT,CASSEAGRGLNTEAFF,TRBJ1-1,.,TRBV5-1,.
TGTGCCAGCAGCTTGGCCACCCTCGAAAAACTGTTTTTT,CASSLATLEKLFF,TRBJ1-4,.,TRBV5-6,.
TGTGCCAGCAGTGAGAAGAGGGGATACGGATTAGAGGAAGCTTTCTTT,CASSEKRGYGLEEAFF,TRBJ1-1,.,TRBV6-1,.
TGTGCCAGCAGCTTAAAAGAGACCCAGTACTTC,CASSLKETQYF,TRBJ2-5,.,TRBV7-2,.
TGTGCCAGCTCGACAAATTCGGGGGAGCAGTACTTC,CASSTNSGEQYF,TRBJ2-7,.,TRBV18,.
TGTGCCAGCAGCTTAGTTGGGGAAACTGAAGCTTTCTTT,CASSLVGETEAFF,TRBJ1-1,.,TRBV7-2,.
TGTGCCAGCAGCACCGGGGCTCCGACTTCTGGAAACACCATATATTTT,CASSTGAPTSGNTIYF,TRBJ1-3,.,TRBV5-4,.
TGTGCCAGCAGCTTGGTGGGCGCTAGCACAGATACGCAGTATTTT,CASSLVGASTDTQYF,TRBJ2-3,.,TRBV5-5,.
TGTGCCTGGAGTGTAATGTACCAAGAGACCCAGTACTTC,CAWSVMYQETQYF,TRBJ2-5,.,TRBV30,.
TGTGCCAGCAGCTTAGCGGACCCGACCTACAATGAGCAGTTCTTC,CASSLADPTYNEQFF,TRBJ2-1,.,TRBV11-3,.
TGTGCCAGCAGCTTGGCGCCAGGGGGCGAGCAGTACTTC,CASSLAPGGEQYF,TRBJ2-7,.,TRBV5-4,TRBD1
TGTGCCAGCAGCGTAGGTGGACAGGTCTCTGGAAACACCATATATTTT,CASSVGGQVSGNTIYF,TRBJ1-3,.,TRBV9,TRBD1
TGTGCCAGCTCACCAGGGGGCGCGGTTAGCTACACCTTC,CASSPGGAVSYTF,TRBJ1-2,.,TRBV18,.
TGTGCCAGCAGCGGAAGTACAGACAACACCGGGGAGCTGTTTTTT,CASSGSTDNTGELFF,TRBJ2-2,once,TRBV25-1,.
TGCGCCAGCAGCCTGGGGACACCAAGAACGGAGACCCAGTACTTC,CASSLGTPRTETQYF,TRBJ2-5,.,TRBV5-1,.